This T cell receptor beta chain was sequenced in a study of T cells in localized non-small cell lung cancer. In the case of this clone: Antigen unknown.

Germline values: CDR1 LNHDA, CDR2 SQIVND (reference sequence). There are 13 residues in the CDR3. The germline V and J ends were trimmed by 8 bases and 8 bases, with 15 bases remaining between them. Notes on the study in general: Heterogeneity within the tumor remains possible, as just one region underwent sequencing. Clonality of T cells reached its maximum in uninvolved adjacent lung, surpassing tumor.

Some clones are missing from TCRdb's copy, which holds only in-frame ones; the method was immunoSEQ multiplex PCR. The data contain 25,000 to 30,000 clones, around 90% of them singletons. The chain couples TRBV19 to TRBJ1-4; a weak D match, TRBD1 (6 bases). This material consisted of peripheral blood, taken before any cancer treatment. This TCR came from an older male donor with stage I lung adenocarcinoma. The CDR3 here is CASSPRGMEKLFF. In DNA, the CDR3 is TGTGCCAGTTCCCCTAGGGGGATGGAAAAACTGTTTTTT.